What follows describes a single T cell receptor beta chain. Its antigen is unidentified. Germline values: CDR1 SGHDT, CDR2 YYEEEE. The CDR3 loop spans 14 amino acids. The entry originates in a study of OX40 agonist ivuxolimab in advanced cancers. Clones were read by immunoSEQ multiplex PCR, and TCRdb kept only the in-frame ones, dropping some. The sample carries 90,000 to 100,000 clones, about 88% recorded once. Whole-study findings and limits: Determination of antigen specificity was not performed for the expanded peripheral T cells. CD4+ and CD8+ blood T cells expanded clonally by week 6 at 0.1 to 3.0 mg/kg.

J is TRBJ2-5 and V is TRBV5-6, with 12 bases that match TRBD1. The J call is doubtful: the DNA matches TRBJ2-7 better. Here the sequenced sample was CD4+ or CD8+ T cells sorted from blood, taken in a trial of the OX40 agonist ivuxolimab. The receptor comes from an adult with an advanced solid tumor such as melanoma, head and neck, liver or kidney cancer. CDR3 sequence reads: CASSWGTGGREQYF. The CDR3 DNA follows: TGTGCCAGCAGCTGGGGGACAGGGGGCCGCGAGCAGTACTTC.